This is a list of T cell receptor beta chains from one sample in a study of shared clonotypes between healthy human individuals. Profiled with immunoSEQ multiplex PCR; TCRdb holds only in-frame clones, not every one. Of roughly 450,000 clones listed, approximately 79% are singletons. Sequencing was done on a sample of PBMCs. The source is a woman between 40 and 55 years old in good health. Some clones in this sample may be carry-over from other donors' samples. Both conserved end residues are part of each CDR3. D genes are given only for firm matches. Some rows mark clone size as missing; the rest say once, few, many or name a class of expanded clone.

v_call,clone_size,j_call,d_call,cdr3_nt,cdr3_aa
TRBV14,NA,TRBJ2-7,TRBD2,TGTGCCAGCAGCCCGGGACTAGCGGGATCCTACGAGCAGTACTTC,CASSPGLAGSYEQYF
TRBV7-9,NA,TRBJ2-3,NA,TGTGCCAGCAGCTTGGGGGGGCTAGCCGGAACAGATACGCAGTATTTT,CASSLGGLAGTDTQYF
TRBV7-9,few,TRBJ1-2,NA,TGTGCCAGCAGCTTCGGGCAACCGCGCTATGGCTACACCTTC,CASSFGQPRYGYTF
TRBV5-1,NA,TRBJ2-1,TRBD2,TGCGCCAGCAGCTTGGCGTGGACTAGCGGGAGAAATGAGCAGTTCTTC,CASSLAWTSGRNEQFF
TRBV6-5,NA,TRBJ2-1,NA,TGTGCCAGCAGTACCAAGTACAATGAGCAGTTCTTC,CASSTKYNEQFF
TRBV5-8,NA,TRBJ1-5,NA,TGTGCCACCACCCAAACCAGGGGCATCAATCAGCCCCAGCATTTT,CATTQTRGINQPQHF
TRBV9,once,TRBJ1-5,NA,TGTGCCAGCAGCGTAGTGGGGGCGTTAAGGCCCCAGCATTTT,CASSVVGALRPQHF
TRBV27,once,TRBJ1-1,NA,TGTGCCAGCAGTTACCCGATGAACACTGAAGCTTTCTTT,CASSYPMNTEAFF
TRBV4-2,few,TRBJ2-7,NA,TGTGCCAGCAGCCAATCCCCAGACGGACCCTACGAGCAGTACTTC,CASSQSPDGPYEQYF
TRBV19,NA,TRBJ2-2,NA,TGTGCCAGTAGTCCGGATCCCGGGGAGCTGTTTTTT,CASSPDPGELFF
TRBV11-1,NA,TRBJ2-2,NA,TGTGCCAGCAGCCCATCACGGGGCGCAGGGACCGGGGAGCTGTTTTTT,CASSPSRGAGTGELFF
TRBV5-1,once,TRBJ2-1,TRBD2,TGCGCCAGCAGCGCAAGTCTAGCGGCCTCCTACAATGAGCAGTTCTTC,CASSASLAASYNEQFF
TRBV19,NA,TRBJ1-4,NA,TGTGCCAGTAGTATGAGCGGGGAAGGTGAAAAACTGTTTTTT,CASSMSGEGEKLFF
TRBV5-8,NA,TRBJ1-5,TRBD1,TGTGCCAGCAGCTTCTTCCGGGGGGTGACAGGGGCCCAGCATTTT,CASSFFRGVTGAQHF
TRBV9,NA,TRBJ2-1,TRBD2,TGTGCCAGCAGCGTAGCTGGAGCGGGAGCGTACAATGAGCAGTTCTTC,CASSVAGAGAYNEQFF
TRBV28,NA,TRBJ2-5,NA,TGTGCCAGCCGGGACTTCCGGAGGGGAGAGACCCAGTACTTC,CASRDFRRGETQYF
TRBV7-9,NA,TRBJ2-1,TRBD2,TGTGCCAGCAGCTTACGGTTGGGCAGGGATCTAGCGGGCACTGAGCAGTTCTTC,CASSLRLGRDLAGTEQFF
TRBV28,NA,TRBJ2-1,NA,TGTGCCAGCAGTTCCGGGAGTCACAATGAGCAGTTCTTC,CASSSGSHNEQFF
TRBV10-1,few,TRBJ2-1,NA,TGCGCCGCCCGATCGGTGAAGAGGGGCGACGGGCAGTTCTTC,CAARSVKRGDGQFF
TRBV11-2,NA,TRBJ2-7,NA,TGTGCCAGCAGCTTACGGAATAACTACGAGCAGTACTTC,CASSLRNNYEQYF
TRBV7-2,NA,TRBJ1-2,NA,TGTGCCAGCAGTCCTCAGGGTTTCTATGGCTACACCTTC,CASSPQGFYGYTF